This T cell receptor beta chain was observed in a study of blood T cells in healthy people across ages (dated by TCRdb to the mid-2010s). Describing the broader study: In model experiments, template switching captured about one uniquely barcoded TCR beta cDNA molecule for every two T cells. The donors were divided into four age groups: young (average about 15 years), middle-aged (approximately 39), aged (approximately 62) and long-lived (about 84). To avoid experimental bias, donors of different ages were distributed randomly across sequencing lanes. For two donors (one aged 18 to 30 and one aged 80 or older), the study analyzed two additional independent replicas of 1 million unique cDNA reads from the same blood draw. The study measured age-related changes in TCR beta repertoire diversity using deep sequencing normalized with unique cDNA molecular identifiers. Overall study outcomes, separate from this receptor: Because profiling used bulk unsorted PBMCs, naive and antigen-experienced compartments could not be compared conclusively. Because the CMV infection status of the donors was unknown, age-related changes in expanded clonotypes may potentially have been confounded. Estimates of total diversity from one million sequenced T cells were regarded as lower bounds and underestimates. Compared with the aged group, more naive CD4+ T cells, fewer expanded clones and increased TCR diversity were shown by the long-lived group, suggesting age selection. Observed TCR beta diversity per million T cells fell roughly linearly with age, and a significant reduction was already apparent by age around 39. The percentage of naive T cells measured by flow cytometry correlated strongly with observed TCR beta diversity.

This clonotype was seen a few times. Its antigen is not yet known. There are no base qualities to consult, and no much larger clone falls within one base. The library was produced with 5' RACE. Sequencer: Illumina HiSeq 2500. A second PCR of about 6 to 12 cycles was performed with a sample-barcoded 5' primer and a J-beta primer mix. A template-switch 5' adaptor carrying 12 random nucleotides introduced a unique molecular identifier onto each TCR beta cDNA molecule. Each sample yielded at least 2.5 million CDR3-containing paired-end reads. First-strand cDNA was synthesized from all RNA with the Mint cDNA synthesis kit, primed by a TRBC-specific oligonucleotide. After uracil-DNA glycosylase treatment, a first 18-cycle PCR used universal primers M1SS and BC2_uni_R on all cDNA. From the authors' description of their analysis: For normalization, 1 million high-quality reads, each with a distinct molecular identifier, were randomly selected from each sample. Reads sharing molecular identifiers were discarded rather than binned into consensus sequences. MiTCR, run with a Q25 quality threshold and the strictest error-elimination algorithm, handled CDR3 identification, clonotype clustering and error correction. A nonparametric unseen species model with Euler transformation was used to estimate a lower bound on total TCR beta diversity. The public reads were reprocessed in TCRdb via fastp at Q25 and MiXCR, keeping in-frame beta chains. Entries that share a CDR3 protein sequence are merged under the most common genes and DNA. The V and J calls were not made by the authors but by TCRdb's processing. This sample comprises hundreds of thousands of distinct CDR3 sequences, more than 40% of them detected only once. The leading ten clones occupy 25% to 35% of the sample.

The donors were 40 or so Caucasian individuals from Russia, aged roughly 6 to 95 years, who were systemically healthy. Around 10 milliliters of peripheral blood were collected from each donor into EDTA-treated Vacutainer tubes. Ficoll-Paque density-gradient centrifugation was used to isolate PBMCs, with at least 7 million obtained per sample. Total RNA was extracted from PBMCs with Trizol reagent, with at least 6 micrograms obtained per sample. For every donor, flow cytometry on a PBMC aliquot measured the percentage of naive CD45RAhigh/CD27high T cells. Based on the germline V gene, the CDR1 and CDR2 sequences are SQVTM and ANQGSEA. The V end loses 4 bases and the J end loses 6 bases, and a stretch of 10 bases separates them. Including the terminal cysteine and phenylalanine, the CDR3 comprises 12 residues. Only the CDR3 portion is preserved as DNA: 36 bases, with reading frame beginning at the first base.

This receptor was obtained from a woman aged 55-70 years in good health. Material for sequencing was blood. Recombination joined TRBV29-1 with TRBJ2-4; the D gene is perhaps TRBD1 or TRBD2, each of them matching over 5 bases. The nucleotide sequence reads as follows: TGCAGCGTTGGGGGGTCCGGAAACATTCAGTACTTC. Translated, this is CSVGGSGNIQYF.